This T cell receptor beta chain was captured in a study of shared clonotypes between healthy human individuals. Overall study: Contributing individuals were two females and a few males aged 18 to 49. Study-level results: Larger estimated richness was generally seen in naive subsets than in memory subsets. A handful of donors shared around 5.1% of their naive CD4 clonotypes.

Only CD45RO-negative cells positively selected for CCR7 counted as naive CD8 cells, so terminally differentiated effector memory CD45RA+ cells were excluded. The length of the CDR3 is 14 residues. The V segment lost 7 bases and the J segment 6 bases; nucleotides outside the gene matches: 10. Germline V lookup: CDR1 SNHLY, CDR2 FYNNEI. Authors' methods: Filtering was not the same, since immunoSEQ gave junction-only sequences without quality scores. Sequenced by immunoSEQ multiplex PCR; TCRdb stores in-frame clones only, minus some. Clone size and the V and J calls come from that table; the DNA yielded D and trimming. Of 2 million or so clones listed, approximately 94% are singletons. As to this clone: Antigen specificity is unknown.

V is TRBV2 and J is TRBJ2-7; 9 nucleotides line up with TRBD1. The sequence derives from a man aged 18 to 29 in good health. Sequencing input: naive CD8+ T cells sorted from blood. CDR3 sequence reads: CASMAGQGWGEQYF. The DNA of the CDR3 is TGTGCCAGCATGGCAGGACAGGGGTGGGGCGAGCAGTACTTC.